Sequencing of this TCR beta chain was carried out in a study of T cells after yellow fever vaccination (dated by TCRdb to about 2019). About the full investigation: The SMART-Seq v4 Ultra Low Input RNA kit was used to prepare libraries from fractions with low cell numbers. To track T-cell clones before and after primary and booster YFV17D yellow fever vaccination, bulk TCR alpha and beta repertoires were sequenced longitudinally. Two healthy male donors, one aged 18 to 30 and one aged 30 to 40 years, made up the cohort. Blood was collected at multiple timepoints before and after primary and secondary immunization, and bulk PBMC replicates and cell subsets were isolated.

For this clonotype: No antigen is known for it. Base qualities were left out, and no much larger clone turns up one base away.

The treatment or condition label on this specimen signifies: live attenuated yellow fever vaccine strain. PBMCs were isolated from peripheral blood using a standard Ficoll-Paque protocol. Dynabeads CD4 and CD8 positive selection kits were used to isolate the CD4 and CD8 T-cell fractions. TriZol was used to extract RNA from bulk PBMCs, from CD4 and CD8 fractions, and from dextramer-positive and dextramer-negative fractions. Instrument used: Illumina NovaSeq 6000. TCR cDNA was synthesized by 5'RACE template switching, through which a universal primer site and unique molecular identifiers were introduced. Priming for cDNA synthesis came from both the TCR alpha and TCR beta constant segments. Library amplification used two PCR steps, and the second PCR step added sample barcodes and sequencing adapters. Sequencing of libraries was done on Illumina HiSeq 2500 (2x100 bp) or NovaSeq (2x150 bp). The paper's data handling went like this. Demultiplexing of reads and collapsing into UMI consensus sequences were performed with MIGEC, and V(D)J alignment was carried out with MiXCR. Using edgeR on replicate PBMC samples, clonotypes were called vaccine-responding if FDR was below 0.01 and the log2 fold change was above 5 up to day 15. Each bulk clonotype received a CD4 or CD8 identity based on whether the sequenced CD4 or CD8 repertoire contained that clonotype at higher abundance. TCRdb took the public reads, trimmed them with fastp at Q25, ran MiXCR for clone calling and kept in-frame beta chains. Merged by CDR3 protein, the rows form single entries marked with the most common genes and DNA. The V and J calls, along with clone size, are taken from TCRdb and not from the paper's own processing. The sample table contains about 340,000 distinct CDR3 sequences; only one count was recorded for under 15% of them. Clones ranked in the top ten supply roughly 3% of the sample.

The CDR1 and CDR2 encoded by the germline V gene are SGHTA and FQGNSA. Between the V and J ends, shortened by 1 base and 0 bases respectively, the junction contains 7 bases. The CDR3 has 16 amino acids, counting the end cysteine and phenylalanine. CDR3 DNA only is kept here, 48 bases in frame from base 1. Paper-wide results and their limitations: The secondary T-cell response was found to be weaker but faster than the primary response, with a peak reached on day 5 rather than on day 15. Only a couple of donors were included in the study, so the extent to which the findings can be generalized is limited. A small share of clonotypes occurred in both CD4 and CD8 compartments, likely arising from convergent recombination. After the booster, most clones that had expanded after primary vaccination were detected again (around 96% of CD4 and more than 85% of CD8), suggesting broad maintenance of memory. Computational filtering was required because FACS-sorted repertoires could contain abundant contaminating clonotypes from the bulk population.

The specimen was CD4+ T cells sorted from PBMCs, collected 15 days after the yellow fever booster vaccination. The rearrangement joined TRBV7-2 to TRBJ1-6; the D gene is possibly TRBD1, with 6 bases matching. This TCR derives from a man aged 18 to 29 who received the YFV17D yellow fever vaccine. The DNA reads as follows: TGTGCCAGCAGCTTAGAAGGGGGCTCCTATAATTCACCCCTCCACTTT. Translated, this is CASSLEGGSYNSPLHF. Reference TRBV7-2 and TRBJ1-6 proteins supply the regions before and after the CDR3; the full variable domain is: GAGVSQSPSNKVTEKGKDVELRCDPISGHTALYWYRQSLGQGLEFLIYFQGNSAPDKSGLPSDRFSAERTGGSVSTLTIQRTQQEDSAVYLCASSLEGGSYNSPLHFGNGTRLTVT.